Listed below are T cell receptor beta chains from one sample, sequenced in a study of shared clonotypes between healthy human individuals. The protocol was immunoSEQ multiplex PCR, while the TCRdb copy is restricted to in-frame clones and leaves out a portion. Of some 2 million clones in the sample, less than 95% are singletons; the top ten hold around 1.2%. The specimen sequenced was naive CD8+ T cells sorted from blood. The source of these receptors is a man younger than 30 in good health. Each CDR3 is given with its conserved first and last residue. Fields, in order: CDR3 protein, CDR3 DNA, D gene, J gene, clone size, V gene. The D gene is left open where the match is weak. Rows give clone size only sometimes, using once, few, many, or a class for an expanded clone.

CASSPSTGPISYEQYF | TGTGCCAGCAGTCCAAGTACAGGCCCGATTTCCTACGAGCAGTACTTC | . | TRBJ2-7 | . | TRBV27
CASSYSSGGSSYEQYF | TGTGCCAGCAGTTACTCGAGTGGCGGTAGCTCCTACGAGCAGTACTTC | . | TRBJ2-7 | . | TRBV6-5
CASSSRTGKDYGYTF | TGTGCCAGCAGCTCGCGGACAGGGAAGGACTATGGCTACACCTTC | TRBD1 | TRBJ1-2 | . | TRBV7-6
CASSLQGVEQFF | TGTGCCAGCAGCTTGCAGGGTGTAGAGCAGTTCTTC | . | TRBJ2-1 | once | TRBV13
CASSLGVPYEQYF | TGTGCCAGCAGCTTAGGGGTCCCTTACGAGCAGTACTTC | . | TRBJ2-7 | . | TRBV11-2
CASSPTSGSGYEQYF | TGTGCCAGCAGCCCCACTAGCGGGAGTGGGTACGAGCAGTACTTC | TRBD2 | TRBJ2-7 | . | TRBV7-2
CASSLAGWGFGHEQYF | TGTGCCAGCAGCTTGGCGGGTTGGGGGTTCGGCCACGAGCAGTACTTC | . | TRBJ2-7 | . | TRBV5-6
CATSRDDSNGYTF | TGTGCCACCAGCAGAGATGATAGCAATGGCTACACCTTC | . | TRBJ1-2 | . | TRBV15
CASSLGGGAGSSPLHF | TGTGCCAGCAGTTTGGGGGGTGGGGCAGGGAGTTCACCCCTCCACTTT | . | TRBJ1-6 | . | TRBV27
CASSEPQGYEQYF | TGTGCCAGCAGTGAACCCCAGGGCTACGAGCAGTACTTC | . | TRBJ2-7 | . | TRBV6-1
CASSQIQGDNEQFF | TGCGCCAGCAGCCAAATACAGGGGGACAATGAGCAGTTCTTC | TRBD1 | TRBJ2-1 | . | TRBV4-1
CASSLSSGGTSPLHF | TGTGCCAGCAGCTTATCAAGTGGAGGGACTTCACCCCTCCACTTT | . | TRBJ1-6 | . | TRBV9
CASSPGVEQFF | TGTGCCAGCAGCCCGGGAGTTGAGCAGTTCTTC | . | TRBJ2-1 | . | TRBV5-4
CASSRARSNYGYTF | TGTGCCAGCTCGCGGGCCCGATCTAACTATGGCTACACCTTC | . | TRBJ1-2 | . | TRBV16
CASSAWDRRTDTQYF | TGTGCCAGCAGCGCATGGGACAGGCGCACAGATACGCAGTATTTT | TRBD1 | TRBJ2-3 | . | TRBV9
CASSYGVGGYEQYF | TGTGCCAGCAGTTACGGTGTAGGGGGCTACGAGCAGTACTTC | . | TRBJ2-7 | . | TRBV6-5
CASSSPTESSGNTIYF | TGTGCCAGCAGTTCCCCAACGGAGAGCTCTGGAAACACCATATATTTT | . | TRBJ1-3 | . | TRBV28
CASSPTGQGSEKLFF | TGTGCCAGCAGCCCAACGGGACAGGGTAGTGAAAAACTGTTTTTT | TRBD1 | TRBJ1-4 | . | TRBV7-9
CAWSGARRQGLYEQYF | TGTGCCTGGAGTGGTGCTAGGAGACAGGGGCTTTACGAGCAGTACTTC | TRBD1 | TRBJ2-7 | . | TRBV30
CASSYSGPYEQYF | TGTGCCAGCAGTTACTCCGGCCCCTACGAGCAGTACTTC | . | TRBJ2-7 | . | TRBV6-6
CASSLAGPTEQYF | TGTGCCAGCAGCTTGGCAGGGCCCACCGAGCAGTACTTC | . | TRBJ2-7 | once | TRBV5-6
CASSLDSSGGTDTQYF | TGTGCCAGCAGCTTAGATTCTAGCGGGGGCACAGATACGCAGTATTTT | TRBD2 | TRBJ2-3 | . | TRBV7-8
CASSLTGILGYEQYF | TGTGCCAGCAGTTTAACAGGGATCCTGGGCTACGAGCAGTACTTC | . | TRBJ2-7 | once | TRBV28
CASSLEEIVGTEAFF | TGTGCCAGCAGCTTAGAGGAGATAGTAGGAACTGAAGCTTTCTTT | . | TRBJ1-1 | . | TRBV5-6
CASSRTGTYEQYF | TGTGCCAGCAGCCGGACAGGGACCTACGAGCAGTACTTC | TRBD1 | TRBJ2-7 | . | TRBV13
CASSQEYLGNTGELFF | TGCGCCAGCAGCCAGGAGTATCTGGGGAACACCGGGGAGCTGTTTTTT | . | TRBJ2-2 | . | TRBV4-3
CASSPGTGGTNYGYTF | TGTGCCAGCAGCCCCGGGACAGGGGGCACTAACTATGGCTACACCTTC | TRBD1 | TRBJ1-2 | . | TRBV27
CASSESGEAFF | TGCGCCAGCAGTGAGTCTGGGGAAGCTTTCTTT | . | TRBJ1-1 | . | TRBV10-2
CASSFGETSNEKLFF | TGCGCCAGCAGCTTTGGGGAAACGTCTAATGAAAAACTGTTTTTT | . | TRBJ1-4 | . | TRBV5-1
CASTPGTSGPYEQYF | TGCGCCAGCACCCCCGGGACTAGCGGGCCCTACGAGCAGTACTTC | TRBD2 | TRBJ2-7 | . | TRBV5-1
CASSAGQRLTGELFF | TGTGCCAGCAGCGCGGGACAGAGACTCACCGGGGAGCTGTTTTTT | . | TRBJ2-2 | . | TRBV2
CASSSSGGYEQYF | TGTGCCAGCAGCTCGTCGGGAGGCTACGAGCAGTACTTC | TRBD2 | TRBJ2-7 | once | TRBV7-3
CASSVGLSNYGYTF | TGTGCCAGCAGCGTAGGTCTCAGCAACTATGGCTACACCTTC | . | TRBJ1-2 | . | TRBV9
CASSEARTPASPYEQYF | TGTGCCAGCAGTGAAGCGCGGACTCCAGCTTCGCCCTACGAGCAGTACTTC | . | TRBJ2-7 | . | TRBV2
CASSQGGGTMNTEAFF | TGCGCCAGCAGCCAAGGAGGTGGTACCATGAACACTGAAGCTTTCTTT | . | TRBJ1-1 | . | TRBV4-1
CASSQGSSDFAEAFF | TGCGCCAGCAGCCAAGGGTCGTCAGATTTCGCTGAAGCTTTCTTT | . | TRBJ1-1 | . | TRBV4-3
CATSRGQDYGYTF | TGTGCCACCAGCAGAGGACAGGACTATGGCTACACCTTC | . | TRBJ1-2 | . | TRBV15
CASSLQGPTSEQYF | TGTGCCAGCAGTTTGCAGGGTCCTACCTCCGAGCAGTACTTC | . | TRBJ2-7 | . | TRBV27
CASSSPASEGYEQYF | TGTGCCAGCAGTTCCCCGGCCTCGGAGGGGTACGAGCAGTACTTC | . | TRBJ2-7 | . | TRBV28
CASGAVLNTGELFF | TGTGCCAGCGGCGCCGTTTTGAACACCGGGGAGCTGTTTTTT | . | TRBJ2-2 | . | TRBV6-1
CAISGRLAGEDGELFF | TGTGCCATCAGTGGACGACTAGCGGGAGAGGACGGGGAGCTGTTTTTT | TRBD2 | TRBJ2-2 | . | TRBV10-3
CASSQDLAYEQYF | TGCGCCAGCAGCCAAGACCTTGCCTACGAGCAGTACTTC | . | TRBJ2-7 | . | TRBV4-1
CASSPSLLPNYGYTF | TGCGCCAGCAGCCCAAGTCTGTTACCTAACTATGGCTACACCTTC | . | TRBJ1-2 | . | TRBV4-1
CASSPPSAGGTHEQYF | TGTGCCAGCTCACCACCGTCGGCAGGGGGAACACACGAGCAGTACTTC | TRBD1 | TRBJ2-7 | once | TRBV18
CASTPDREETQYF | TGTGCCAGCACCCCGGACAGGGAAGAGACCCAGTACTTC | TRBD1 | TRBJ2-5 | . | TRBV11-2
CASSQGWGADGYTF | TGCGCCAGCAGCCAAGGGTGGGGGGCGGATGGCTACACCTTC | . | TRBJ1-2 | . | TRBV4-1
CASSSPLAVSSYEQYF | TGTGCCAGCAGCTCCCCCCTAGCGGTTAGCTCCTACGAGCAGTACTTC | TRBD2 | TRBJ2-7 | . | TRBV7-9
CASSPGLAGENDEQYF | TGTGCCAGCAGCCCGGGACTAGCGGGAGAAAACGACGAGCAGTACTTC | TRBD2 | TRBJ2-7 | . | TRBV7-6
CASSQQTSSSYEQYF | TGCGCCAGCAGCCAACAGACCTCAAGCTCCTACGAGCAGTACTTC | . | TRBJ2-7 | once | TRBV4-1
CASSSGLAGGHEQFF | TGTGCCAGCAGCTCGGGACTAGCGGGAGGCCATGAGCAGTTCTTC | TRBD2 | TRBJ2-1 | . | TRBV7-2
CASSLSKTGNSYEQYF | TGTGCCAGCAGTTTATCGAAAACAGGGAACTCCTACGAGCAGTACTTC | . | TRBJ2-7 | . | TRBV27
CASSLAWQPYGYTF | TGTGCCAGCAGCTTGGCTTGGCAGCCCTATGGCTACACCTTC | . | TRBJ1-2 | . | TRBV5-8
CASSLAKLGPHQGSDTQYF | TGTGCCAGCAGCTTGGCCAAGTTAGGGCCTCATCAGGGGTCAGATACGCAGTATTTT | . | TRBJ2-3 | . | TRBV5-5
CASSLGQTTYEQYF | TGTGCCAGCAGTTTGGGACAGACCACCTACGAGCAGTACTTC | TRBD1 | TRBJ2-7 | . | TRBV27
CASSVGGEVETQYF | TGTGCCAGCAGCGTCGGGGGCGAGGTAGAGACCCAGTACTTC | . | TRBJ2-5 | . | TRBV9